What follows are 20 T cell receptor beta chains derived from one specimen sequenced in a study of T-cell memory formation after mild COVID-19 (dated by TCRdb to about 2021). Receptors were amplified or captured by 5' RACE. The sample was run on an Illumina NovaSeq 6000. TCRdb reanalyzed the raw reads on its own, using fastp at Q25 for trimming and MiXCR for clone calling, and kept in-frame beta chains. Identical CDR3 proteins give one entry, which carries the most common genes and DNA. This sample is represented by roughly 110,000 distinct CDR3 sequences; about 18% of them were singletons. The ten largest make up 28% of the sample. The source material was PBMCs or a T cell subset sorted from them (not recorded which). The receptors were sampled from an adult woman who had mild COVID-19 (a few samples of this study predate the infection). The sample titles of this study are shuffled in the database, so cell type and time point are left out; the donor was told from shared clones.

This rearrangement joins TRBV7-9 to TRBJ2-2, with 9 positions matching TRBD2. Germline lookup yields CDR1 SEHNR and CDR2 FQNEAQ (reference sequence). Trimming removed 5 bases from V and 7 bases from J; junction bases left unmatched: 14. The CDR3 spans 17 residues. As DNA, the CDR3 is TGTGCCAGCAGCGCCTCCTTAGCGGGAGCTCTAAACGGGGAGCTGTTTTTT. It specifies CASSASLAGALNGELFF.

The chain combines TRBV2 with TRBJ2-1, with a weak D call TRBD2 (7 bases). Germline loops: CDR1 SNHLY, CDR2 FYNNEI. V dropped 2 bases and J dropped 3 bases, with 14 bases sitting between them. The CDR3 length is 16 residues. The CDR3 loop reads CASSESGGGLYNEQFF. Written as DNA, the CDR3 is TGTGCCAGCAGTGAAAGCGGCGGGGGCCTCTACAATGAGCAGTTCTTC. The full variable domain, in which reference TRBV2 and TRBJ2-1 provide the parts outside the CDR3, is EPEVTQTPSHQVTQMGQEVILRCVPISNHLYFYWYRQILGQKVEFLVSFYNNEISEKSEIFDDQFSVERPDGSNFTLKIRSTKLEDSAMYFCASSESGGGLYNEQFFGPGTRLTVL.

The CDR3 is CASSLEASGSPINEQFF. The CDR3 DNA is TGCGCCAGCAGCTTGGAGGCCAGCGGGAGTCCTATTAATGAGCAGTTCTTC. V is TRBV5-1 and J is TRBJ2-1; 8 bases fit TRBD2. J lost 7 bases, V lost 0 bases, and 12 bases had no gene match. Germline values: CDR1 SGHRS, CDR2 YFSETQ. The CDR3 covers 17 residues. Full variable domain (missing parts from reference TRBV5-1 and TRBJ2-1): KAGVTQTPRYLIKTRGQQVTLSCSPISGHRSVSWYQQTPGQGLQFLFEYFSETQRNKGNFPGRFSGRQFSNSRSEMNVSTLELGDSALYLCASSLEASGSPINEQFFGPGTRLTVL.

This clonotype was counted at least ten times. The gene calls are TRBV20-1 and TRBJ1-6; 7 bases are shared with TRBD1. The CDR3 is 14 amino acids. V lost 8 bases and J lost 10; bases outside the gene matches: 14. CDR1 DFQATT and CDR2 SNEGSKA come from the germline V gene (reference sequence). DNA of the CDR3: TGCAGTATTAGAGAGGAAAGGGACAGCTCACCCCTCCACTTT. Amino acid sequence: CSIREERDSSPLHF.

The chain couples TRBV11-2 to TRBJ1-1; possible D gene TRBD1, 5 bases. Germline V CDR1 and CDR2: SGHAT, FQNNGV. The V end was cut by 5 bases, the J end by 8 bases, with 15 bases between. This CDR3 spans 13 amino acids. The chain's CDR3 is CASSPIRTSEAFF. As DNA, the CDR3 is TGTGCCAGCAGCCCCATCCGGACATCCGAAGCTTTCTTT. The whole variable domain, remainder taken from reference TRBV11-2 and TRBJ1-1, is EAGVAQSPRYKIIEKRQSVAFWCNPISGHATLYWYQQILGQGPKLLIQFQNNGVVDDSQLPKDRFSAERLKGVDSTLKIQPAKLEDSAVYLCASSPIRTSEAFFGQGTRLTVV.

This clonotype occurred a few times. The chain uses TRBV5-1 and TRBJ1-4; D is perhaps TRBD1 (5 bases). Germline CDR1 and CDR2: SGHRS and YFSETQ. Trimming removed 4 bases at V and 6 bases at J, with 10 bases between. There are 13 residues in the CDR3. CDR3 protein: CASSQEGYEKLFF. In nucleotides, the CDR3 is TGCGCCAGCAGCCAGGAGGGGTATGAAAAACTGTTTTTT. The variable domain in full, with the rest retrieved from reference TRBV5-1 and TRBJ1-4, is KAGVTQTPRYLIKTRGQQVTLSCSPISGHRSVSWYQQTPGQGLQFLFEYFSETQRNKGNFPGRFSGRQFSNSRSEMNVSTLELGDSALYLCASSQEGYEKLFFGSGTQLSVL.

This clonotype was observed a few times. The J gene is TRBJ1-2, the V gene TRBV27; no firm D call. This CDR3 comprises 14 residues. Germline CDR1 reads MNHEY; CDR2 reads SMNVEV (reference sequence). Trimming removed 2 bases at V and 6 bases at J, with 13 bases between. The CDR3 loop reads CASSLEGTRDGYTF. The DNA of the CDR3 is TGTGCCAGCAGTTTAGAGGGTACTCGGGATGGCTACACCTTC.

This sequence joins TRBV7-6 and TRBJ1-6; D gene uncertain. Germline lookup yields CDR1 SGHVS and CDR2 FNYEAQ. The CDR3 has 15 residues. The germline V and J ends were trimmed by 2 bases and 8 bases, with 13 bases remaining between them. The DNA for the CDR3 is TGTGCCAGCAGCTTATTCGGGTATATGGATTCACCCCTCCACTTT. Translating gives CASSLFGYMDSPLHF.

This clonotype has only a few counts. The CDR3 bases are TGCGCCAGCTCAGAGACAGGGGGCGAGGACACTGAAGCTTTCTTT. The encoded protein is CASSETGGEDTEAFF. This chain connects TRBV4-1 to TRBJ1-1, with 10 nucleotides matching TRBD1. The length of the CDR3 is 15 residues. J lost 3 bases, V lost 8 bases, and 9 bases had no gene match. The germline V gene has CDR1 MGHRA and CDR2 YSYEKL.

There are many counts of this clonotype. The chain links TRBV20-1 to TRBJ1-1; tentative D call: TRBD1 (6 bases). The CDR3 sequence is 13 residues long. CDR1 DFQATT and CDR2 SNEGSKA come from the germline V gene (reference sequence). Deletions cut 5 bases from V and 4 bases from J, with 14 bases between. The CDR3 region is CSASPGGATEAFF. DNA of the CDR3: TGCAGTGCTTCCCCCGGGGGGGCCACTGAAGCTTTCTTT.

This clonotype was detected only a few times. This chain links TRBV29-1 with TRBJ1-2; D remains unclear. Germline V gene lookup returns CDR1 SQVTM and CDR2 ANQGSEA. V lost 3 bases and J 12 bases, leaving 17 bases between the germline ends. The CDR3 extends over 12 amino acids. The CDR3 protein is CSVDFKERRDTF. CDR3 sequence (DNA): TGCAGCGTTGATTTTAAGGAAAGAAGGGACACCTTC. Using reference TRBV29-1 and TRBJ1-2 for the parts outside the CDR3, the full variable domain is SAVISQKPSRDICQRGTSLTIQCQVDSQVTMMFWYRQQPGQSLTLIATANQGSEATYESGFVIDKFPISRPNLTFSTLTVSNMSPEDSSIYLCSVDFKERRDTFGSGTRLTVV.

The V gene is TRBV27, the J gene TRBJ2-1; 10 bases agree with TRBD1. The CDR3 covers 15 residues. V was clipped by 4 bases and J by 7 bases; unmatched bases: 7. Per germline, CDR1 MNHEY and CDR2 SMNVEV (reference sequence). CDR3 region: CASSWDRGFRNEQFF. The CDR3 DNA sequence: TGTGCCAGCAGTTGGGACAGGGGATTTCGTAATGAGCAGTTCTTC.

The J gene is TRBJ2-7, the V gene TRBV4-1; D is uncertain. The germline gives CDR1 MGHRA, CDR2 YSYEKL. V lost 0 bases and J lost 0, with 3 bases in between. This CDR3 contains 13 residues. The CDR3 loop is CASSQDNSYEQYF. The CDR3 nucleotides are TGCGCCAGCAGCCAAGATAACTCCTACGAGCAGTACTTC.

The chain uses TRBV5-1 and TRBJ2-3; no clear D gene. There are 17 residues in the CDR3. The V end lost 0 bases, the J end lost 3 bases, and 17 bases lay between the germline ends. The germline V gene encodes CDR1 SGHRS and CDR2 YFSETQ. CDR3 sequence (DNA): TGCGCCAGCAGCTTGGGGGAAGGCCGAATAGGGACAGATACGCAGTATTTT. Protein sequence: CASSLGEGRIGTDTQYF.

The chain carries TRBV6-5 and TRBJ1-2; 11 positions agree with TRBD1. The germline gives CDR1 MNHEY, CDR2 SVGAGI. Trimming at V came to 8 bases and at J to 2 bases, leaving 7 bases not matched to a gene. This CDR3 spans 15 amino acids. CDR3 residues: CASLGGTGGNYGYTF. The CDR3 bases are TGTGCCAGCCTCGGCGGGACAGGGGGGAACTATGGCTACACCTTC.

V and J are TRBV5-5 and TRBJ2-7, with no clear D. The V gene's germline CDR1 is SGHKS and CDR2 YYEKEE (reference sequence). The CDR3 contains 13 residues. Trimming took 0 bases from V and 6 from J, leaving 10 bases between them. The CDR3 DNA reads TGTGCCAGCAGCTTGGACCCAGGTATCGAGCAGTACTTC. Its translation: CASSLDPGIEQYF.

This chain joins TRBV2 and TRBJ2-7; weak D call: TRBD2 (5 bases). The CDR3 sequence is 13 residues long. V was trimmed by 8 bases and J by 4 bases, leaving 15 bases between them. The V gene's germline CDR1 is SNHLY and CDR2 FYNNEI. CDR3 in DNA: TGTGCCAGCTCCAGCGGAACCTTTTACGAGCAGTACTTC. Its translation is CASSSGTFYEQYF.

The chain links TRBV7-8 to TRBJ2-7; TRBD2 aligns across 7 bases. The CDR3 runs 15 residues. Germline V gene data show CDR1 as SGHVS and CDR2 as FQNEAQ. The ends lost 0 bases at V and 3 bases at J; junction bases unmatched: 5. The CDR3 DNA reads TGTGCCAGCAGCTTAGCGAGCGGGATGAACTACGAGCAGTACTTC. Translating it yields CASSLASGMNYEQYF. The whole variable domain, remainder taken from reference TRBV7-8 and TRBJ2-7, is GAGVSQSPRYKVAKRGQDVALRCDPISGHVSLFWYQQALGQGPEFLTYFQNEAQLDKSGLPSDRFFAERPEGSVSTLKIQRTQQEDSAVYLCASSLASGMNYEQYFGPGTRLTVT.

The CDR3 here is CASSLVELRGLGMSSYEQYF. The CDR3 bases are TGTGCCAGCAGCTTAGTCGAACTCCGGGGGCTGGGGATGAGCTCCTACGAGCAGTACTTC. This chain connects TRBV7-6 to TRBJ2-7; TRBD1 or TRBD2 may be the D gene (6 bases each). The germline gives CDR1 SGHVS, CDR2 FNYEAQ. This CDR3 has 20 residues. The germline V and J ends were trimmed by 1 base and 0 bases, with 25 bases remaining between them.

This clonotype was seen only a few times. This chain links TRBV5-6 with TRBJ2-7, with no clear D. Deletions cut 2 bases from V and 1 base from J, with 7 bases between. The germline V gene has CDR1 SGHDT and CDR2 YYEEEE. The CDR3 has 13 residues. The CDR3 DNA reads TGTGCCAGCAGCTTCAGTCGATCCTACGAGCAGTACTTC. Translation gives CASSFSRSYEQYF.